This T cell receptor (beta chain) was identified in a study of identical twins. Each CDR3 protein is one row after TCRdb ran MiXCR on the 5' RACE reads. In the table there are 240,000 or so distinct CDR3 sequences, roughly 10% of which are singletons. This clonotype was seen ten or more times. V was clipped by 5 bases and J by 0 bases, with 13 bases between them. Germline assignment: CDR1 SGHAT and CDR2 FQDESV (reference sequence). The CDR3 runs 15 residues. Sequenced material: memory T cells sorted from blood. This sequence originates from a man aged 50-60 years in good health. V usage is TRBV11-1 and J usage is TRBJ1-1; no clear D. The CDR3 bases are TGTGCCAGCAGCCCGCGATCGTCCGTGAACACTGAAGCTTTCTTT. Translating gives CASSPRSSVNTEAFF.